This TCR beta chain was sequenced for a study of T cells in localized non-small cell lung cancer. Study-level points and caveats: For the top 100 tumor clones, a median approximately 50 also appeared in adjacent lung.

Germline V CDR1 and CDR2: SGHRS, YFSETQ. The length of the CDR3 is 21 residues. The V and J ends lost 0 bases and 4 bases, in that order; junction bases with no gene match: 13. The table came from immunoSEQ multiplex PCR; TCRdb's copy has only in-frame clones and leaves some out. The sample consists of fewer than 25,000 clones, roughly 90% of them appearing once. Remarks on this clone: Its matching antigen is unknown.

The input for sequencing was peripheral blood, taken before any cancer treatment. The clonotype was recovered from a man between 35 and 75 years old with stage III squamous cell lung carcinoma. The genes are TRBV5-1 and TRBJ2-2; 15 positions agree with TRBD2. The CDR3 reads CASSLGQPGLAGGRGTGELFF. The CDR3, as DNA: TGCGCCAGCAGCTTGGGACAGCCGGGACTAGCGGGGGGCCGGGGCACCGGGGAGCTGTTTTTT.